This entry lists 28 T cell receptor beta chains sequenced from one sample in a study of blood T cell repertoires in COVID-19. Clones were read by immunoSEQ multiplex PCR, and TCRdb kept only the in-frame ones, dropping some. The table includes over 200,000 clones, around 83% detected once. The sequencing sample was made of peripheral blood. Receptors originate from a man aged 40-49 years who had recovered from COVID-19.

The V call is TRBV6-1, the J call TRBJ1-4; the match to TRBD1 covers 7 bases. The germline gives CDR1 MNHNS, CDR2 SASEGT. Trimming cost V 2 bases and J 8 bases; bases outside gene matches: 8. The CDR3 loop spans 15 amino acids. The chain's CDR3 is CASSESWQGGEKLFF. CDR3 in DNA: TGTGCCAGCAGTGAATCTTGGCAGGGGGGAGAAAAACTGTTTTTT.

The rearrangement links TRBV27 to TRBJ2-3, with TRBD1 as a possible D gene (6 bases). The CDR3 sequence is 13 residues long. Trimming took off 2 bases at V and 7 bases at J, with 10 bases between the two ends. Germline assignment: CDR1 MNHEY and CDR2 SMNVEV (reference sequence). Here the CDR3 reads CASSLPGAYTQYF. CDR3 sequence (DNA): TGTGCCAGCAGTTTACCAGGGGCTTATACGCAGTATTTT.

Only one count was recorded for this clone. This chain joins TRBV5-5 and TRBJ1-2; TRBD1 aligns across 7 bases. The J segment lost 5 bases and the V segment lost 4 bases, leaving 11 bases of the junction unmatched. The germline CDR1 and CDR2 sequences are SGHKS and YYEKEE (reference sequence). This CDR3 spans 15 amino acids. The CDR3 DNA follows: TGTGCCAGCAGCCCGGGACAGACGATTAGGTATGGCTACACCTTC. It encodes CASSPGQTIRYGYTF.

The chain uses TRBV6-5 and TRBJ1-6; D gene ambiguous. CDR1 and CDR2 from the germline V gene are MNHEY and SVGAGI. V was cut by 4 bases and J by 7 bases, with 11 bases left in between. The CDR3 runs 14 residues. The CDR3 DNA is TGTGCCAGCAGTTCCCCGACGGGGAATTCACCCCTCCACTTT. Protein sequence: CASSSPTGNSPLHF.

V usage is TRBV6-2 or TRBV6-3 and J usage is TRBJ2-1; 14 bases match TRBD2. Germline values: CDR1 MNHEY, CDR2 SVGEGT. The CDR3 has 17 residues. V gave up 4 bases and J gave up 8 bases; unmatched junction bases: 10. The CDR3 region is CASSSRTSGRYYDEQFF. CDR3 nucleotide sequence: TGTGCCAGCAGTTCTCGGACTAGCGGGAGGTATTATGATGAGCAGTTCTTC.

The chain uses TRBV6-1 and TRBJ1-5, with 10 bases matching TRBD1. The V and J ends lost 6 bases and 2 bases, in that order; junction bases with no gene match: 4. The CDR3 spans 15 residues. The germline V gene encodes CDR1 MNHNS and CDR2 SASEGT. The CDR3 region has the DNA TGTGCCAGCAGCTTCGGGACAGGGGGCAATCAGCCCCAGCATTTT. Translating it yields CASSFGTGGNQPQHF.

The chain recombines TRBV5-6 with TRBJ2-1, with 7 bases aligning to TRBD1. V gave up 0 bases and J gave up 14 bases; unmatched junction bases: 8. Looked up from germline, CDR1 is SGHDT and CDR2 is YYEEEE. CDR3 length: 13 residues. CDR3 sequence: CASSLGGGPTEFF. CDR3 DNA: TGTGCCAGCAGCTTGGGAGGGGGCCCCACTGAGTTCTTC.

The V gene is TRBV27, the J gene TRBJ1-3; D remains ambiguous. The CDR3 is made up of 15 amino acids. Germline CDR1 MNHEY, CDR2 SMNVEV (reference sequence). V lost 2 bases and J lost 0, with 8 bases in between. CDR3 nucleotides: TGTGCCAGCAGTTTAGCAGGCAGCTCTGGAAACACCATATATTTT. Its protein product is CASSLAGSSGNTIYF.

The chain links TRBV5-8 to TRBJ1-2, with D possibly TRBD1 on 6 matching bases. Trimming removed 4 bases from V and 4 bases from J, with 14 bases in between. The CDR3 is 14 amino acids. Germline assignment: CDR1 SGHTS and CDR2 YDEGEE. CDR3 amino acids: CASSMDSYLYGYTF. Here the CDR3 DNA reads TGTGCCAGCAGCATGGACAGTTACCTCTATGGCTACACCTTC.

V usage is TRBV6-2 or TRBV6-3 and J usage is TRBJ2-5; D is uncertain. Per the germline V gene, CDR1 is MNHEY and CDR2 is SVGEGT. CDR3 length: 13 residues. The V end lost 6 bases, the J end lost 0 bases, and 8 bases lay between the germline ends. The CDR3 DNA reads TGTGCCAGCAGCGACGACAACCAAGAGACCCAGTACTTC. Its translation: CASSDDNQETQYF.

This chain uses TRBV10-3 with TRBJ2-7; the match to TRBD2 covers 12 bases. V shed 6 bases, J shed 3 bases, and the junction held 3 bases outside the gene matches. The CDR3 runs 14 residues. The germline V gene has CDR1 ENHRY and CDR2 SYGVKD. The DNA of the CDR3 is TGTGCCATCAGGGAGACTAGCGGGGGCTACGAGCAGTACTTC. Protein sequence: CAIRETSGGYEQYF.

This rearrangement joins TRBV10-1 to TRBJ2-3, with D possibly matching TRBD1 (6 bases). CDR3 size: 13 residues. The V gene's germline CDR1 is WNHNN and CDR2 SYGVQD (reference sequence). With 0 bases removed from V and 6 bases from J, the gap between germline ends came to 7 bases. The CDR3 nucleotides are TGCGCCAGCAGTGAGTCTGGGGGCGATACGCAGTATTTT. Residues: CASSESGGDTQYF.

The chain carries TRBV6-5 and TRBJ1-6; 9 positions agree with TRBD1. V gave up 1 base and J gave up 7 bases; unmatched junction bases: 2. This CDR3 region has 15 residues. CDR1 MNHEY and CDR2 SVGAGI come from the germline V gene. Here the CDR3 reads CASSYWTGENSPLHF. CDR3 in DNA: TGTGCCAGCAGTTACTGGACAGGGGAAAATTCACCCCTCCACTTT.

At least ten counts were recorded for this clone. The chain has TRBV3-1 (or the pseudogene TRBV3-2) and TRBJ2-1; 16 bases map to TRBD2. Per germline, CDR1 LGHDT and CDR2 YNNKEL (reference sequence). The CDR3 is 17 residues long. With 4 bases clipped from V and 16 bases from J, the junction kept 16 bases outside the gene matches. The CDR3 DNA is TGTGCCAGCAGCCCGCCCTCCGGGACTAGCGGGAGGGGGGAGTTATTCTTC. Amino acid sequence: CASSPPSGTSGRGELFF.

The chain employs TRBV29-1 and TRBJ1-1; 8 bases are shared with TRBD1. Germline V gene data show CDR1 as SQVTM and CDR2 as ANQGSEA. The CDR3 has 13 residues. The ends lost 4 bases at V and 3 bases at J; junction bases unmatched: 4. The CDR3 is CSVGTGRDTEAFF. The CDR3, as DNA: TGCAGCGTTGGGACAGGGCGGGACACTGAAGCTTTCTTT.

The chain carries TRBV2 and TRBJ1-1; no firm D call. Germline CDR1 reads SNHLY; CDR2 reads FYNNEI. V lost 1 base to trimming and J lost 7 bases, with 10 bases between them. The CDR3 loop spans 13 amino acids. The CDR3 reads CASSEEWGGEAFF. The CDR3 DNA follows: TGTGCCAGCAGTGAAGAATGGGGAGGTGAAGCTTTCTTT.

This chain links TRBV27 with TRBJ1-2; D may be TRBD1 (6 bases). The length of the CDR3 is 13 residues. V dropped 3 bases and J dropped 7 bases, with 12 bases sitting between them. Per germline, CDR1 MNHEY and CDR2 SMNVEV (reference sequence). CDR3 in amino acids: CASSFQGLSGYTF. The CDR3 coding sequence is TGTGCCAGCAGTTTCCAGGGGCTGAGTGGCTACACCTTC.

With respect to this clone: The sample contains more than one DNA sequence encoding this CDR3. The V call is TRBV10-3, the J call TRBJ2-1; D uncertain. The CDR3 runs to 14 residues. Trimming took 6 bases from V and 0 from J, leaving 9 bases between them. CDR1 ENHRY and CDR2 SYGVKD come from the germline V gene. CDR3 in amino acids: CAIRGDSSYNEQFF. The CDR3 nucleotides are TGTGCCATCAGAGGAGATAGCTCCTACAATGAGCAGTTCTTC.

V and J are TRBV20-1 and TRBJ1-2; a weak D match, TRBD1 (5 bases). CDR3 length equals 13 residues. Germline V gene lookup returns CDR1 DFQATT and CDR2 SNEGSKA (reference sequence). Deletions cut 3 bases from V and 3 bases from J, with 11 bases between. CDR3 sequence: CSASLRVYYGYTF. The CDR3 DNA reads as TGCAGTGCTAGTCTCAGGGTGTACTATGGCTACACCTTC.

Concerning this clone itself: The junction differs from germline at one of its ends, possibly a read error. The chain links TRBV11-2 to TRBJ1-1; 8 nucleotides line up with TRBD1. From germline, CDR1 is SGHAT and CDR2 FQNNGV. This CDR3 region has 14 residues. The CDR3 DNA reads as TGTGCCAGCAGTTTAGCAGGGGGCTACACTGAAGCTTTCTTT. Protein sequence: CASSLAGGYTEAFF.

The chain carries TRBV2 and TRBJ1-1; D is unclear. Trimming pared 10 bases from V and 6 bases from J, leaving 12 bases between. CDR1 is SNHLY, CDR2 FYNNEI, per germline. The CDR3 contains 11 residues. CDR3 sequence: CATSRSPEAFF. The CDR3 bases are TGTGCCACTAGCCGCAGCCCTGAAGCTTTCTTT.

CDR3 DNA: TGTGCCAGCAATGGAGGGTATGGCTACACCTTC. It translates to CASNGGYGYTF. The chain uses TRBV6-5 and TRBJ1-2, with no clear D. V lost 7 bases and J 5 bases, leaving 8 bases between the germline ends. CDR1 and CDR2 from the germline V gene are MNHEY and SVGAGI. The CDR3 extends over 11 amino acids.

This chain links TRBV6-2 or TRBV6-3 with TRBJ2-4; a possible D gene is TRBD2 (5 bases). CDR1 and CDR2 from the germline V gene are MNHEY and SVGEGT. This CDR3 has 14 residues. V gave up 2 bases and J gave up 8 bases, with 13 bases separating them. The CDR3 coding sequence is TGTGCCAGCAGTTACACCCGGGATTGGGACATTCAGTACTTC. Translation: CASSYTRDWDIQYF.

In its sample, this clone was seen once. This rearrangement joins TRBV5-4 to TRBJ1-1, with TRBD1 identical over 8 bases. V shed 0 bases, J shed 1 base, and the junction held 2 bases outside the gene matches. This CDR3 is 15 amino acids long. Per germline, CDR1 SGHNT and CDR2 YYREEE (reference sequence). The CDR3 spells CASSLAGTGNTEAFF. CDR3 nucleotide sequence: TGTGCCAGCAGCTTGGCCGGGACAGGGAACACTGAAGCTTTCTTT.

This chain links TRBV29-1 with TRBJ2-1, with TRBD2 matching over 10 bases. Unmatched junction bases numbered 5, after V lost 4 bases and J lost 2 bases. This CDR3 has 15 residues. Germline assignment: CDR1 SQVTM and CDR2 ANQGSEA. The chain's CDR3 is CSVGFLAGAYNEQFF. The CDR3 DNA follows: TGCAGCGTTGGGTTCCTAGCGGGAGCCTACAATGAGCAGTTCTTC.

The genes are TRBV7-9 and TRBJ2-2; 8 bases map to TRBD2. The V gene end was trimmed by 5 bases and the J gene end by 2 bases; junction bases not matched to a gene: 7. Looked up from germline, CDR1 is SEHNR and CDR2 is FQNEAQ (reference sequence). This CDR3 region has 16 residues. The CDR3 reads CASSRTGGINTGELFF. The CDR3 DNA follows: TGTGCCAGCAGCCGGACGGGAGGGATAAACACCGGGGAGCTGTTTTTT.

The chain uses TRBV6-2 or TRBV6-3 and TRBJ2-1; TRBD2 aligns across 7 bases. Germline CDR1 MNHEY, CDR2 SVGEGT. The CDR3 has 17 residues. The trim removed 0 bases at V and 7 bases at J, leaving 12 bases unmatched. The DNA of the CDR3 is TGTGCCAGCAGTTACTCGATCGGGAGGAACCGCTTGAATGAGCAGTTCTTC. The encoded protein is CASSYSIGRNRLNEQFF.

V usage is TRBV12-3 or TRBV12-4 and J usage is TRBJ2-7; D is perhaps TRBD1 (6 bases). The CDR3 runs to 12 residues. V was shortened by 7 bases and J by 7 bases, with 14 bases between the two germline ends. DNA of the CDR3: TGTGCCAGCAACACAGGGAGCCGGGAGCAGTACTTC. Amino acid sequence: CASNTGSREQYF.